The next 26 T cell receptor beta chains were all read from a single sample in a study of vaccination effects on CD4 cells after COVID-19. Only in-frame clones appear in the TCRdb table, and some are missing; sequencing was by immunoSEQ multiplex PCR. The sample shows tens of thousands of clones, approximately 73% of them seen only once. Their antigens remain unidentified. Expansion of antigen-specific CD4+ T cells with viral peptide pools was carried out by the ViraFEST assay before sequencing. Researchers isolated CD4+ T cells once about 11 days of culture had elapsed. Confirmation by PCR established that the person had SARS-CoV-2 infection between March and December 2020. The starting material was CD4+ T cells from PBMCs cultured with a peptide pool, obtained before COVID-19 vaccination. These receptors all stem from a human donor who had a prior SARS-CoV-2 infection.

V and J are TRBV10-3 and TRBJ1-1, with D possibly matching TRBD1 (6 bases). The CDR3 consists of 14 residues. The germline V gene has CDR1 ENHRY and CDR2 SYGVKD. V was cut by 7 bases and J by 1 base, with 13 bases left in between. This CDR3 is CAITRQETNTEAFF. In DNA form, the CDR3 reads TGTGCCATCACTAGACAGGAAACGAACACTGAAGCTTTCTTT.

J is TRBJ2-5 and V is TRBV11-3, with D perhaps given as TRBD1 or TRBD2 (5 bases each). The CDR3 has 14 residues. V lost 0 bases and J lost 9, with 14 bases in between. The germline gives CDR1 SGHNT, CDR2 YENEEA. The CDR3, as DNA: TGTGCCAGCAGCTTAGAAGGGGACCTCCCATCCCAGTACTTC. Protein product: CASSLEGDLPSQYF.

The gene calls are TRBV6-5 and TRBJ2-1; 7 nucleotides agree with TRBD2. The CDR3 loop spans 15 amino acids. Trimming took 8 bases from V and 1 from J; bases not matched to a gene: 8. Germline assignment: CDR1 MNHEY and CDR2 SVGAGI. CDR3 nucleotides: TGTGCCAGCTCATTGACGGGGGGATCCTACAATGAGCAGTTCTTC. Encoded protein: CASSLTGGSYNEQFF.

The gene calls are TRBV5-4 and TRBJ1-5, with D unclear. Germline V lookup: CDR1 SGHNT, CDR2 YYREEE (reference sequence). The CDR3 has 14 amino acids. V shed 0 bases and J shed 2 bases, with 6 bases lying between them. The CDR3 DNA reads TGTGCCAGCAGCTTGGGGGGAGGCAATCAGCCCCAGCATTTT. It encodes CASSLGGGNQPQHF.

The table lists this clone with a count of one. The chain couples TRBV11-3 to TRBJ1-2; D remains ambiguous. This CDR3 contains 12 residues. Germline CDR1 and CDR2: SGHNT and YENEEA. V lost 8 bases and J 4 bases, leaving 11 bases between the germline ends. The CDR3 region has the DNA TGTGCCAGCGACTCTAACCTCTATGGCTACACCTTC. Translating gives CASDSNLYGYTF.

This rearrangement joins TRBV5-1 to TRBJ2-2; D might be TRBD2 (5 bases). Germline assignment: CDR1 SGHRS and CDR2 YFSETQ. The CDR3 runs to 16 residues. The V and J ends lost 0 bases and 0 bases respectively, with 9 bases between them. CDR3 residues: CASSLASGANTGELFF. The CDR3 DNA reads as TGCGCCAGCAGCTTGGCCTCCGGGGCGAACACCGGGGAGCTGTTTTTT.

The rearrangement joins TRBV27 to TRBJ2-2; no clear D gene. This CDR3 has 12 amino acids. CDR1 and CDR2 from the germline V gene are MNHEY and SMNVEV (reference sequence). The V end lost 7 bases, the J end lost 2 bases, and 5 bases lay between the germline ends. The CDR3 sequence: CASTHNTGELFF. The CDR3 DNA is TGTGCCAGCACCCATAACACCGGGGAGCTGTTTTTT.

Only one count was recorded for this clone. V usage is TRBV7-9 and J usage is TRBJ2-7; no firm D call. V shed 1 base and J shed 3 bases, with 19 bases lying between them. The germline CDR1 and CDR2 sequences are SEHNR and FQNEAQ (reference sequence). CDR3 length: 17 amino acids. CDR3 in DNA: TGTGCCAGCAGCTTAGGAGGCGTCGGCGACACACTCTACGAGCAGTACTTC. Its translation is CASSLGGVGDTLYEQYF.

CDR3 in amino acids: CASSGIRPNTGELFF. The CDR3 coding sequence is TGCGCCAGCAGTGGAATAAGACCGAACACCGGGGAGCTGTTTTTT. The V and J genes are TRBV10-1 and TRBJ2-2; D remains unclear. The CDR3 is 15 amino acids. The germline CDR1 and CDR2 sequences are WNHNN and SYGVQD (reference sequence). Trimming removed 4 bases at V and 0 bases at J, with 9 bases between.

The chain links TRBV20-1 to TRBJ2-7; D gene ambiguous. The CDR3 has 14 amino acids. Trimming took off 3 bases at V and 3 bases at J, with 15 bases between the two ends. The V gene's germline CDR1 is DFQATT and CDR2 SNEGSKA (reference sequence). The CDR3 nucleotides are TGCAGTGCTAGTAAGGGTACGGACGGCTACGAGCAGTACTTC. It codes for CSASKGTDGYEQYF.

The CDR3 sequence is CASSLDLVSGAYGYTF. CDR3 coding DNA: TGTGCCAGCAGCTTAGATTTAGTTTCGGGGGCCTATGGCTACACCTTC. V and J are TRBV7-2 and TRBJ1-2; D perhaps matches TRBD1 (6 bases). V was pared by 1 base and J by 4 bases, with 16 bases between. CDR3 length equals 16 residues. CDR1 and CDR2 (germline): SGHTA, FQGNSA.

The chain uses TRBV4-3 and TRBJ2-4, with 9 nucleotides matching TRBD1. CDR1 is LGHNA, CDR2 YSLEER, per germline. The J segment lost 8 bases and the V segment lost 1 base, leaving 6 bases of the junction unmatched. The CDR3 spans 15 residues. In DNA form, the CDR3 reads TGCGCCAGCAGCCAAGTGGGACAGGGAGGTCACATTCAGTACTTC. Its translation: CASSQVGQGGHIQYF.

The rearrangement joins TRBV19 to TRBJ1-5; D gene unclear. V was shortened by 10 bases and J by 0 bases, with 19 bases between the two germline ends. The germline gives CDR1 LNHDA, CDR2 SQIVND (reference sequence). CDR3 size: 16 residues. DNA of the CDR3: TGTGCCACCGTCAAGGGAGGAGCTTATAGCAATCAGCCCCAGCATTTT. Translation gives CATVKGGAYSNQPQHF.

The V gene is TRBV18, the J gene TRBJ1-1; perhaps TRBD1 as D (6 bases). V dropped 4 bases and J dropped 1 base, with 16 bases sitting between them. CDR1 is KGHSH, CDR2 LQKENI, per germline. The CDR3 sequence is 16 residues long. CDR3: CASSHQGWYENTEAFF. In DNA, the CDR3 is TGTGCCAGCTCACACCAGGGGTGGTACGAGAACACTGAAGCTTTCTTT.

This sequence joins TRBV27 and TRBJ2-5, with TRBD2 identical over 8 bases. CDR3 length equals 14 residues. CDR1 is MNHEY and CDR2 is SMNVEV in the germline V gene (reference sequence). V shed 0 bases and J 5 bases; nucleotides not matched to a gene: 2. CDR3 nucleotides: TGTGCCAGCAGTTTATCCCCGGGAGGGGAGACCCAGTACTTC. It translates to CASSLSPGGETQYF.

This clone was observed once. This chain uses TRBV5-4 with TRBJ2-7; 8 bases agree with TRBD2. The trim removed 0 bases at V and 5 bases at J, leaving 4 bases unmatched. Germline CDR1 SGHNT, CDR2 YYREEE (reference sequence). This CDR3 spans 14 amino acids. The CDR3 DNA reads as TGTGCCAGCAGCTTGGCGGGGGGGGCCCACGAGCAGTACTTC. Amino acids: CASSLAGGAHEQYF. Based on the CDR3 plus reference TRBV5-4 and TRBJ2-7, the full variable domain is ETGVTQSPTHLIKTRGQQVTLRCSSQSGHNTVSWYQQALGQGPQFIFQYYREEENGRGNFPPRFSGLQFPNYSSELNVNALELDDSALYLCASSLAGGAHEQYFGPGTRLTVT.

This chain joins TRBV20-1 and TRBJ2-7; D may be TRBD1 (5 bases). The CDR3 spans 14 residues. V was cut by 3 bases and J by 5 bases, with 17 bases left in between. Germline V gene lookup returns CDR1 DFQATT and CDR2 SNEGSKA (reference sequence). CDR3 DNA: TGCAGTGCTAGTCGGACACCCACCCTCCACGAGCAGTACTTC. The encoded protein is CSASRTPTLHEQYF.

This chain connects TRBV19 to TRBJ1-5, with unresolved D. The CDR3 has 15 residues. V was pared by 2 bases and J by 3 bases, with 11 bases between. Germline values: CDR1 LNHDA, CDR2 SQIVND (reference sequence). CDR3 nucleotides: TGTGCCAGTAGTATACGGAACATGCTCAATCAGCCCCAGCATTTT. It specifies CASSIRNMLNQPQHF.

This chain uses TRBV4-3 with TRBJ2-2; 12 nucleotides agree with TRBD2. This CDR3 has 20 residues. The V segment lost 0 bases and the J segment 2 bases; nucleotides outside the gene matches: 10. CDR1 is LGHNA, CDR2 YSLEER, per germline. The CDR3 loop is CASSQDAYRTSGTNTGELFF. The CDR3 DNA is TGCGCCAGCAGCCAAGATGCCTACAGGACTAGCGGGACAAACACCGGGGAGCTGTTTTTT.

This clone was found a few times. The chain combines TRBV27 with TRBJ1-1; no firm D call. The V gene's germline CDR1 is MNHEY and CDR2 SMNVEV (reference sequence). The CDR3 is made up of 14 amino acids. Trimming shortened V by 5 bases and J by 0 bases, and 10 bases separated the two germline ends. The CDR3 DNA reads TGTGCCAGCAGTCTAATATCCATGAACACTGAAGCTTTCTTT. This gives the protein CASSLISMNTEAFF.

The rearrangement uses TRBV6-6 and TRBJ2-7; TRBD2 is a possible D gene (7 bases). The CDR3 is made up of 16 amino acids. Deletions cut 0 bases from V and 2 bases from J, with 14 bases between. Germline lookup yields CDR1 MNHNY and CDR2 SVGAGI (reference sequence). CDR3 DNA sequence: TGTGCCAGCAGTTACTCGAAGGGGGGGATCCCCTACGAGCAGTACTTC. It yields the protein CASSYSKGGIPYEQYF.

The chain combines TRBV15 with TRBJ1-5, with D hard to call. V was clipped by 0 bases and J by 5 bases, with 5 bases between them. The CDR3 contains 13 residues. Germline V gives CDR1 LNHNV, CDR2 YYDKDF (reference sequence). In DNA form, the CDR3 reads TGTGCCACCAGCAGAGATACGGATCAGCCCCAGCATTTT. Its protein product is CATSRDTDQPQHF.

This sequence joins TRBV9 and TRBJ2-1; 14 bases agree with TRBD2. This CDR3 spans 18 amino acids. The V gene's germline CDR1 is SGDLS and CDR2 YYNGEE. J gave up 1 base and V 0 bases, and 3 bases lay outside the gene matches. CDR3 DNA: TGTGCCAGCAGCGTAGGACTAGCGGGGGGGTCGTCCTACAATGAGCAGTTCTTC. This gives the protein CASSVGLAGGSSYNEQFF. Drawing the rest from reference TRBV9 and TRBJ2-1, the complete variable domain is DSGVTQTPKHLITATGQRVTLRCSPRSGDLSVYWYQQSLDQGLQFLIQYYNGEERAKGNILERFSAQQFPDLHSELNLSSLELGDSALYFCASSVGLAGGSSYNEQFFGPGTRLTVL.

The chain employs TRBV19 and TRBJ1-5; 7 bases are a match to TRBD1. The V gene's germline CDR1 is LNHDA and CDR2 SQIVND (reference sequence). Trimming took 2 bases from V and 4 from J; bases not matched to a gene: 2. CDR3 length equals 14 residues. The CDR3 nucleotides are TGTGCCAGTAGTATAACAGGGGTGAATCAGCCCCAGCATTTT. Protein sequence: CASSITGVNQPQHF. The full variable domain, rest sourced from reference TRBV19 and TRBJ1-5, is DGGITQSPKYLFRKEGQNVTLSCEQNLNHDAMYWYRQDPGQGLRLIYYSQIVNDFQKGDIAEGYSVSREKKESFPLTVTSAQKNPTAFYLCASSITGVNQPQHFGDGTRLSIL.

The rearrangement links TRBV27 to TRBJ2-4, with 14 bases matching TRBD2. The V gene end was trimmed by 3 bases and the J gene end by 3 bases; junction bases not matched to a gene: 7. The germline V gene has CDR1 MNHEY and CDR2 SMNVEV (reference sequence). This CDR3 contains 18 residues. The CDR3 sequence is CASSLLTSGGEGKNIQYF. The CDR3 DNA is TGTGCCAGCAGTTTGTTGACTAGCGGGGGGGAGGGCAAAAACATTCAGTACTTC.

The chain has TRBV29-1 and TRBJ2-1; D gene uncertain. The V gene lost 5 bases and the J gene lost 1 base, with 18 bases spanning the gap. Germline lookup yields CDR1 SQVTM and CDR2 ANQGSEA. The CDR3 runs 16 residues. The CDR3 loop is CSVIFPTSESYNEQFF. CDR3 in DNA: TGCAGCGTTATTTTCCCCACCTCAGAATCCTACAATGAGCAGTTCTTC.